This is a list of T cell receptor beta chains from one sample in a study of cytomegalovirus exposure and HLA in healthy donors. Method: immunoSEQ multiplex PCR; TCRdb's copy keeps in-frame clones and lacks some. Of some 40,000 clones detected, around 74% appear once; the ten largest clones hold 6.3%. Sequencing used PBMCs. The receptors originated from a man younger than 40 in good health and CMV-seronegative. The conserved cysteine and the conserved F or W are not part of the CDR3 here.

CDR3	V	J
ASSSPTSGGAYEQY	TRBV5-1	TRBJ2-7
ASSYKPDSRKLF	TRBV6-5	TRBJ1-1
ASSRKPGANTGELF	TRBV7-8	TRBJ2-2
ASSLSGRGQY	TRBV28	TRBJ2-3
AWNAGLINQPQH	TRBV30	TRBJ1-5
SSSFWAGGNTEAF	TRBV7-9	TRBJ1-1
ASSATGIRETQY	TRBV9	TRBJ2-5
ASSPPPTYEQY	TRBV28	TRBJ2-7
ASSPITGEHEQF	TRBV13	TRBJ2-1
ASSPEGVAGVQETQY	TRBV9	TRBJ2-5
ASSSHREGSYEQY	TRBV28	TRBJ2-7
ASSPRTVPNEQF	TRBV7-6	TRBJ2-1
ASSREDRDAYGYT	TRBV2	TRBJ1-2
ASSPTQGAGGRDTQY	TRBV7-3	TRBJ2-3
ASSPDSGTASFYGYT	TRBV18	TRBJ1-2
ASSLAGTGQVEQF	TRBV14	TRBJ2-1
ASSPKISSVAYEQY	TRBV18	TRBJ2-7
ASSLGQGKGQPQH	TRBV6-1	TRBJ1-5
ASGRDRGY	TRBV19	TRBJ2-3
ASSPRRGEETEAF	TRBV18	TRBJ1-1
ASSLTSGSSYEQY	TRBV7-2	TRBJ2-7
ASSKVWQGIHEQY	TRBV6-1	TRBJ2-7
ASSLEQADYEQY	TRBV5-1	TRBJ2-7
ASSSVGLGEETQY	TRBV5-4	TRBJ2-5
ASSLVVLAGVQEQF	TRBV7-9	TRBJ2-1
ASSLYQGQPQH	TRBV7-2	TRBJ1-5
ATGTSTYEQY	TRBV19	TRBJ2-7
ASSSSGGIADTQY	TRBV27	TRBJ2-3
ASRAGERYNEQF	TRBV5-1	TRBJ2-1
ASSQMRTGGGYGYT	TRBV14	TRBJ1-2
ASSFGLVVTGELF	TRBV5-4	TRBJ2-2
ASSIERTSGYLRGEETQY	TRBV19	TRBJ2-5
ASSLRDTRNQRNIQY	TRBV11-2	TRBJ2-4
SSSQYNSPLH	TRBV7-9	TRBJ1-6
ASSFITDTQY	TRBV5-5	TRBJ2-3
ASSMMRAWTTEAF	TRBV19	TRBJ1-1
ASSVAPGGNYEQY	TRBV9	TRBJ2-7
AWSLGLAGASYEQY	TRBV30	TRBJ2-7
ASSTDRGNEKLF	TRBV18	TRBJ1-4
SSSFEVSYEQY	TRBV7-9	TRBJ2-7
ASSDNGQGIGLNQPQH	TRBV6-1	TRBJ1-5
ASSPGGGAGAAF	TRBV18	TRBJ1-1
ASSEALRSHGEEQY	TRBV2	TRBJ2-5
ASSDNSNQPQH	TRBV10-1	TRBJ1-5